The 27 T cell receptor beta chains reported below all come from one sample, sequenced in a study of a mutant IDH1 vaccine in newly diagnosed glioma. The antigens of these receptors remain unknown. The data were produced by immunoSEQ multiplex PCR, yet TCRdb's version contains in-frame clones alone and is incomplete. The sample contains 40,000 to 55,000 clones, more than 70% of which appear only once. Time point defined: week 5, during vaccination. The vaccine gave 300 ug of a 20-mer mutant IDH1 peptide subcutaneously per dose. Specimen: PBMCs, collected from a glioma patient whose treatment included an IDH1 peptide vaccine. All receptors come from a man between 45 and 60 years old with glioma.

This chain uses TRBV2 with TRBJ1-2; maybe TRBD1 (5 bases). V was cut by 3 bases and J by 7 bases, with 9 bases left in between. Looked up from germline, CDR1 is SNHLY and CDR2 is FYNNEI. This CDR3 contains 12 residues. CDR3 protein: CASSDRVGGYTF. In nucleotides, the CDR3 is TGTGCCAGCAGTGACAGGGTCGGTGGCTACACCTTC.

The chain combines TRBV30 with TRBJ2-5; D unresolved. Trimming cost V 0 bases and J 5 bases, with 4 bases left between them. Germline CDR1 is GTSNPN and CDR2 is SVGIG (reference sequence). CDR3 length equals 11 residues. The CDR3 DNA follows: TGTGCCTGGAGTGTACGGGAGACCCAGTACTTC. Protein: CAWSVRETQYF.

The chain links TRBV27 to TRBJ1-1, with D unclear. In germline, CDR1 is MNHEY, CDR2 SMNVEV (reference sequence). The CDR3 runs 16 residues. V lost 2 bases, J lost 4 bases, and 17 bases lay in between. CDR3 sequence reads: CASSLRQVGEGTEAFF. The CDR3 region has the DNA TGTGCCAGCAGTTTACGCCAGGTCGGGGAGGGCACTGAAGCTTTCTTT.

Written as DNA, the CDR3 is TGCGCCAGCAGCTTGGGGGACAGGGTTGGCGAGCAGTACTTC. Protein: CASSLGDRVGEQYF. The chain couples TRBV5-1 to TRBJ2-7; 9 nucleotides line up with TRBD1. V was pared by 0 bases and J by 6 bases, with 4 bases of the junction left unmatched. Germline values: CDR1 SGHRS, CDR2 YFSETQ. This CDR3 is 14 amino acids long.

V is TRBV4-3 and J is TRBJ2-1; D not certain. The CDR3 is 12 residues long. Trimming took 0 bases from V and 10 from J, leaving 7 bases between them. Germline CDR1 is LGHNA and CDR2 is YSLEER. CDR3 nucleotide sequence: TGCGCCAGCAGCCAAGATACCGGGGAGCAGTTCTTC. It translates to CASSQDTGEQFF.

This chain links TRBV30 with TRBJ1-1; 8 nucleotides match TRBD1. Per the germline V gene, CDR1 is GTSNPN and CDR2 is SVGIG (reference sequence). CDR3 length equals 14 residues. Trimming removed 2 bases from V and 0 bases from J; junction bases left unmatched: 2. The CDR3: CAWSRDRLNTEAFF. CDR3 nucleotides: TGTGCCTGGAGTAGGGACAGGTTGAACACTGAAGCTTTCTTT.

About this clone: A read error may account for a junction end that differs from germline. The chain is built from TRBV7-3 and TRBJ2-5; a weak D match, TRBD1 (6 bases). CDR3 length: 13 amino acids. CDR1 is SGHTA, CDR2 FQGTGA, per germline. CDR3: CARSPQGSRTQYF. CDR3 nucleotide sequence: TGTGCCCGCAGCCCACAGGGAAGTAGGACCCAGTACTTC.

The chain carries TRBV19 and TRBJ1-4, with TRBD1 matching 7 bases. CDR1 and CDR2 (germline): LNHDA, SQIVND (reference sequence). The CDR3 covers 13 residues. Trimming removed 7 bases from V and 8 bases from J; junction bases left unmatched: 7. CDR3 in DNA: TGTGCCAGTAAGAACAGGGGTTACGAAAAACTGTTTTTT. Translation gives CASKNRGYEKLFF.

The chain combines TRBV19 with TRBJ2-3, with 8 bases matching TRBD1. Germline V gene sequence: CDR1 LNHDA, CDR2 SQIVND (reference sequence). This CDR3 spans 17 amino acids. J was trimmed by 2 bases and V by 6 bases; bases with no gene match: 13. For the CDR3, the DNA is TGTGCCAGTAGATCCCGTGGGGGACAGGCCCTCACAGATACGCAGTATTTT. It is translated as CASRSRGGQALTDTQYF.

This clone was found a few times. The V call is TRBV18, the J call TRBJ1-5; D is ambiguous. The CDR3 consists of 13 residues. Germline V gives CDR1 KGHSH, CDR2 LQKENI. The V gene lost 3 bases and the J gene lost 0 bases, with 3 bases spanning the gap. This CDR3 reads CASSPYSNQPQHF. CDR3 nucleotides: TGTGCCAGCTCACCTTATAGCAATCAGCCCCAGCATTTT.

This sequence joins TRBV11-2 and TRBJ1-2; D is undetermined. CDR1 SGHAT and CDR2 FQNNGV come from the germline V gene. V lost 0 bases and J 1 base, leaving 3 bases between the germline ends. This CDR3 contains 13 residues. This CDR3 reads CASSLDGNYGYTF. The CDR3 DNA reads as TGTGCCAGCAGCTTAGATGGTAACTATGGCTACACCTTC. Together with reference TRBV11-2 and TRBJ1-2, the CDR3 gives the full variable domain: EAGVAQSPRYKIIEKRQSVAFWCNPISGHATLYWYQQILGQGPKLLIQFQNNGVVDDSQLPKDRFSAERLKGVDSTLKIQPAKLEDSAVYLCASSLDGNYGYTFGSGTRLTVV.

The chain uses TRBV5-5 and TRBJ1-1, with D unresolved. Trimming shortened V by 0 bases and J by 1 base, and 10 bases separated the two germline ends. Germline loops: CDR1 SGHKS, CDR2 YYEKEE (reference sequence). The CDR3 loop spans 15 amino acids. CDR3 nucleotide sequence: TGTGCCAGCAGCTTGGTAGCCTCGCGGAACACTGAAGCTTTCTTT. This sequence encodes CASSLVASRNTEAFF.

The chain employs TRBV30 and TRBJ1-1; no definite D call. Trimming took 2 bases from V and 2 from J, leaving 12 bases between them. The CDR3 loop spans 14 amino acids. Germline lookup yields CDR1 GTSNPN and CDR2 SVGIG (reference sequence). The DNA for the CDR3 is TGTGCCTGGAGTCTCGTCCGGGATAACACTGAAGCTTTCTTT. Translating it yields CAWSLVRDNTEAFF.

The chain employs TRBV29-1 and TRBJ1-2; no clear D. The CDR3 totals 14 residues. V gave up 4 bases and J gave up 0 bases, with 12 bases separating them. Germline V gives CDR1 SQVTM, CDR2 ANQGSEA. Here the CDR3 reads CSVGGKRANYGYTF. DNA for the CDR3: TGCAGCGTTGGTGGCAAGAGAGCTAACTATGGCTACACCTTC.

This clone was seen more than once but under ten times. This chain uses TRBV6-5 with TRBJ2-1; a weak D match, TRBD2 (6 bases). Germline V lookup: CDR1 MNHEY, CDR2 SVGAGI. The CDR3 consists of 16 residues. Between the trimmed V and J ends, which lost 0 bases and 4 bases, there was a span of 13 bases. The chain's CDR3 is CASSYSELAPYNEQFF. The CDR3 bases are TGTGCCAGCAGTTACTCCGAACTAGCTCCGTACAATGAGCAGTTCTTC.

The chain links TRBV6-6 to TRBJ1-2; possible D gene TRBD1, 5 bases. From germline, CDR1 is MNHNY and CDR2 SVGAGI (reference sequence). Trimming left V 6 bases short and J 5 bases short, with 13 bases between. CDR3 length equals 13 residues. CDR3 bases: TGTGCCAGCAGAGTTACAGGTTCTTATGGCTACACCTTC. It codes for CASRVTGSYGYTF.

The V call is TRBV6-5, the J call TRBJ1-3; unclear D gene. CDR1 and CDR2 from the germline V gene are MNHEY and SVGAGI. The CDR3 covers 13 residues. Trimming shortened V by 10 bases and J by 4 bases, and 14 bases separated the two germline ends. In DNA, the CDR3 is TGTGCCACCTCTACGGGGTCCGGAAACACCATATATTTT. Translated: CATSTGSGNTIYF.

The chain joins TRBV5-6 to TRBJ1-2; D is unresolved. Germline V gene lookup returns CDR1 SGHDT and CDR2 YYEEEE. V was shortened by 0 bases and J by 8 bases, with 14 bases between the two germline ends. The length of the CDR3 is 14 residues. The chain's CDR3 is CASSLVTGTGGYTF. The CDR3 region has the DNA TGTGCCAGCAGCTTGGTGACCGGAACCGGAGGCTACACCTTC.

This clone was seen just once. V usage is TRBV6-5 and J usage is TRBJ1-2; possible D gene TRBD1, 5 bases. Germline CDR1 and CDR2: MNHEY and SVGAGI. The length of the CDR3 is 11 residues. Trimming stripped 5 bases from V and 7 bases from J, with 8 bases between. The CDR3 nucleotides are TGTGCCAGCAGTCCGGGGACTGGCTACACCTTC. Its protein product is CASSPGTGYTF.

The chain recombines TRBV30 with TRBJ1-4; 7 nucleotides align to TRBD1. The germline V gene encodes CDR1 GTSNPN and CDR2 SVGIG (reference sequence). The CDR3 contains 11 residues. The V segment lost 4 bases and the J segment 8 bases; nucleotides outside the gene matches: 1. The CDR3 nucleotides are TGTGCCTGGACAGGGGGAGAAAAACTGTTTTTT. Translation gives CAWTGGEKLFF.

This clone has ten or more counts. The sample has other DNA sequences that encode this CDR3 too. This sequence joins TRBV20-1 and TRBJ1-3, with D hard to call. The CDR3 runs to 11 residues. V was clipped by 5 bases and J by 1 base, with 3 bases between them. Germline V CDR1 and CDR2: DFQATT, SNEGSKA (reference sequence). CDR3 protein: CSALSGNTIYF. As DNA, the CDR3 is TGCAGTGCTCTATCTGGAAACACCATATATTTT.

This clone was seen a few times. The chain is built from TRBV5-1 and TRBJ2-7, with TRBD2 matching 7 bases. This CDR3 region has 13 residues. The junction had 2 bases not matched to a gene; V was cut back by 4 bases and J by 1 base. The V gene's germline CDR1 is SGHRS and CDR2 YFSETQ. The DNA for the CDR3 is TGCGCCAGCAGCGCCGGGGGGTCCTACGAGCAGTACTTC. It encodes CASSAGGSYEQYF.

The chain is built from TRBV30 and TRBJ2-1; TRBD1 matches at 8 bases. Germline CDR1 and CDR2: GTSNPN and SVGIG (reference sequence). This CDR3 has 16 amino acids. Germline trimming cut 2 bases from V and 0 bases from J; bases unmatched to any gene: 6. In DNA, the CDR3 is TGTGCCTGGAGTACAAGGACAGGGTACTCCTACAATGAGCAGTTCTTC. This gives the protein CAWSTRTGYSYNEQFF.

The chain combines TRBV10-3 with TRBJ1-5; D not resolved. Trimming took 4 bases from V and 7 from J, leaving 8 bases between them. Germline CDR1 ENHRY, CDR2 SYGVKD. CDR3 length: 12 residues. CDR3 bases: TGTGCCATCAGTGGTTCGGACCAGCCCCAGCATTTT. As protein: CAISGSDQPQHF.

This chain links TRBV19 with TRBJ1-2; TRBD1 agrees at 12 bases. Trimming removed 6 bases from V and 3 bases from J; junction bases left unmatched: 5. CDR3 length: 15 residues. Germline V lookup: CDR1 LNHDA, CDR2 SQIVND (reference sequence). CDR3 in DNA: TGTGCCAGTAGCAGGGACAGGGGGCTTGACTATGGCTACACCTTC. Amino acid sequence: CASSRDRGLDYGYTF.

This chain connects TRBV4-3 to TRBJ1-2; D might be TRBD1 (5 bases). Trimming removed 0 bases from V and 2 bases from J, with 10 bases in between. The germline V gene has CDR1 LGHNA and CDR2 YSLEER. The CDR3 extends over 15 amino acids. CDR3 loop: CASSQDWGRNYGYTF. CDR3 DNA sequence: TGCGCCAGCAGCCAAGATTGGGGACGGAACTATGGCTACACCTTC.

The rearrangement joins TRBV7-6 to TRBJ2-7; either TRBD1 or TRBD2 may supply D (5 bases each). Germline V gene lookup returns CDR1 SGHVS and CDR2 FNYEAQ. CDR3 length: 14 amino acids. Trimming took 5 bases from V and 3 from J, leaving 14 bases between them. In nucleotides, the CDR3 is TGTGCCAGCAGCCGTGGGGGTGGTGGCTACGAGCAGTACTTC. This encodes CASSRGGGGYEQYF. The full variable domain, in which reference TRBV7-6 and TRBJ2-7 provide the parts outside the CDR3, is GAGVSQSPRYKVTKRGQDVALRCDPISGHVSLYWYRQALGQGPEFLTYFNYEAQQDKSGLPNDRFSAERPEGSISTLTIQRTEQRDSAMYRCASSRGGGGYEQYFGPGTRLTVT.